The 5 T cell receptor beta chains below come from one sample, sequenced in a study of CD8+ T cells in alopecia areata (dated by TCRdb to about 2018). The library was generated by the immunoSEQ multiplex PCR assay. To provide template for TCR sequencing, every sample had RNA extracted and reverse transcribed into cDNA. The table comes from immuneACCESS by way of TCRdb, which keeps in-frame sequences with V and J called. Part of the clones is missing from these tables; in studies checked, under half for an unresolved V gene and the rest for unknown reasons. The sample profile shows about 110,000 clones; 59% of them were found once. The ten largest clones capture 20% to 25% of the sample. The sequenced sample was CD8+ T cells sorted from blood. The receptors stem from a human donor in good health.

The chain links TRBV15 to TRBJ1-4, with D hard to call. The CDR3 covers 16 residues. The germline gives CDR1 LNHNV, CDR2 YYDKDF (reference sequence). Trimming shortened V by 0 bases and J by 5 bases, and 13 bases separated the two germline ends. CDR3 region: CATSREPTSQNEKLFF. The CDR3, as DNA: TGTGCCACCAGCAGAGAGCCGACCTCCCAGAATGAAAAACTGTTTTTT.

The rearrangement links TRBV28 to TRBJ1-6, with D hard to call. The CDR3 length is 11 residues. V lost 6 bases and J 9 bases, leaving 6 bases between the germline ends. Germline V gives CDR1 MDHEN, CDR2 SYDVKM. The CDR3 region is CASRRVSPLHF. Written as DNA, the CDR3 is TGTGCCAGCAGGCGGGTTTCACCCCTCCACTTT. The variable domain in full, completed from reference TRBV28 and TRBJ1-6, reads DVKVTQSSRYLVKRTGEKVFLECVQDMDHENMFWYRQDPGLGLRLIYFSYDVKMKEKGDIPEGYSVSREKKERFSLILESASTNQTSMYLCASRRVSPLHFGNGTRLTVT.

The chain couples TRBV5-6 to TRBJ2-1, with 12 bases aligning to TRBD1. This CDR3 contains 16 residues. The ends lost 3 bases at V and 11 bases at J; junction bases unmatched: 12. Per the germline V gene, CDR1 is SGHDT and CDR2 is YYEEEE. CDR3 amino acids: CASSSTPGQGAGKQFF. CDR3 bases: TGTGCCAGCAGCTCGACTCCGGGACAGGGGGCAGGGAAGCAGTTCTTC.

The CDR3 sequence: CSVGGSNEQYF. The CDR3 nucleotides are TGCAGCGTTGGGGGAAGCAACGAGCAGTACTTC. This chain connects TRBV29-1 to TRBJ2-7; D not certain. There are 11 residues in the CDR3. Between the trimmed V and J ends, which lost 4 bases and 5 bases, there was a span of 9 bases. Germline CDR1 is SQVTM and CDR2 is ANQGSEA.

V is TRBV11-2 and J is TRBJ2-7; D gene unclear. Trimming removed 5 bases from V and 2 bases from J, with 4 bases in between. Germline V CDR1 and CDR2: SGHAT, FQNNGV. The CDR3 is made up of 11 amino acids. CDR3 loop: CASSPAYEQYF. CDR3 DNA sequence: TGTGCCAGCAGCCCCGCCTACGAGCAGTACTTC.